Included here is one T cell receptor (beta chain) sequence, with context. Its antigen is not identified. Sequenced by immunoSEQ multiplex PCR; TCRdb stores in-frame clones only, minus some. In the table there are roughly 40,000 clones, roughly 92% of which are singletons. This specimen comes from a study of ipilimumab plus nivolumab after autologous stem cell transplantation. Study findings and constraints: TCR repertoire, Treg phenotype and gut microbiota reportedly support more study of this approach.

The CDR3 loop spans 16 amino acids. Germline CDR1 SGHDT, CDR2 YYEEEE. J gave up 6 bases and V 2 bases, and 11 bases lay outside the gene matches. Starting 14 to 28 days after autologous transplant, ipilimumab 1 mg/kg was given. This rearrangement joins TRBV5-6 to TRBJ2-3; 8 nucleotides line up with TRBD1. This receptor was identified in a male donor with multiple myeloma. The sequences come from PBMCs, collected in a trial of ipilimumab plus nivolumab as post-transplant consolidation. The CDR3 loop reads CASSFGTGGVRDTQYF. The CDR3 DNA follows: TGTGCCAGCAGCTTCGGGACAGGAGGGGTGCGGGATACGCAGTATTTT. Looking up the rest from reference TRBV5-6 and TRBJ2-3 gives the full variable domain: DAGVTQSPTHLIKTRGQQVTLRCSPKSGHDTVSWYQQALGQGPQFIFQYYEEEERQRGNFPDRFSGHQFPNYSSELNVNALLLGDSALYLCASSFGTGGVRDTQYFGPGTRLTVL.